This entry lists 14 T cell receptor beta chains sequenced from one sample in a study of shared clonotypes between healthy human individuals. Cells designated naive CD8 were CD45RO-negative and were positively selected for CCR7, with terminally differentiated effector memory CD45RA+ cells excluded. The method was immunoSEQ multiplex PCR; TCRdb's version includes in-frame clones alone and lacks a portion of them. The table includes fewer than 850,000 clones, 96% detected once. Sequencing input: naive CD8+ T cells sorted from blood. These receptors all stem from a man under 40 in good health.

On this clone: Other DNA sequences in the sample encode the same CDR3. This sequence joins TRBV29-1 and TRBJ1-2; 9 nucleotides align to TRBD1. The CDR3 extends over 11 amino acids. Trimming cost V 3 bases and J 7 bases; bases outside gene matches: 0. Germline V gene sequence: CDR1 SQVTM, CDR2 ANQGSEA. For the CDR3, the DNA is TGCAGCGTTGAGGACAGGGGTGGCTACACCTTC. Encoded protein: CSVEDRGGYTF.

The chain couples TRBV6-6 to TRBJ2-7; 7 bases are a match to TRBD1. The CDR3 has 13 amino acids. CDR1 and CDR2 from the germline V gene are MNHNY and SVGAGI (reference sequence). J lost 3 bases, V lost 4 bases, and 3 bases had no gene match. The CDR3: CASSSRQGYEQYF. CDR3 nucleotides: TGTGCCAGCAGTTCGCGACAGGGCTACGAGCAGTACTTC.

The J gene is TRBJ1-5, the V gene TRBV6-5, with D uncertain. Germline V gives CDR1 MNHEY, CDR2 SVGAGI. This CDR3 is built from 13 residues. The V and J ends lost 6 bases and 5 bases respectively, with 11 bases between them. For the CDR3, the DNA is TGTGCCAGCAGGGCAGTTCATGATCAGCCCCAGCATTTT. Protein product: CASRAVHDQPQHF.

The chain links TRBV29-1 to TRBJ2-1; tentative D call: TRBD1 (6 bases). Germline V gene lookup returns CDR1 SQVTM and CDR2 ANQGSEA. The CDR3 is 17 amino acids. Trimming left V 5 bases short and J 6 bases short, with 26 bases between. CDR3 protein: CSVPHVRGSGGGNEQFF. The CDR3 region has the DNA TGCAGCGTTCCACATGTGAGGGGGTCTGGAGGTGGCAATGAGCAGTTCTTC.

This chain connects TRBV5-1 to TRBJ2-1; 9 bases fit TRBD2. J gave up 2 bases and V 0 bases, and 6 bases lay outside the gene matches. The CDR3 consists of 17 residues. Germline V lookup: CDR1 SGHRS, CDR2 YFSETQ. CDR3 nucleotides: TGCGCCAGCAGCTTGGCCCCTAGCGGGAATACCTACAATGAGCAGTTCTTC. Translated: CASSLAPSGNTYNEQFF.

V gene TRBV10-3 combines with J gene TRBJ1-2; no clear D. The germline gives CDR1 ENHRY, CDR2 SYGVKD. The CDR3 totals 12 residues. V lost 6 bases and J lost 4, with 9 bases in between. CDR3 in amino acids: CAIRTVAYGYTF. DNA for the CDR3: TGTGCCATCAGAACAGTCGCCTATGGCTACACCTTC.

The V gene is TRBV19, the J gene TRBJ2-7; 10 bases are shared with TRBD1. This CDR3 has 16 amino acids. V lost 3 bases to trimming and J lost 6 bases; unmatched junction nucleotides: 11. Germline V gene sequence: CDR1 LNHDA, CDR2 SQIVND (reference sequence). In DNA, the CDR3 is TGTGCCAGTAGTATTTTTGCTGGGACAGGGGATTTCGAGCAGTACTTC. Translating it yields CASSIFAGTGDFEQYF.

The chain uses TRBV7-9 and TRBJ2-7, with D perhaps being TRBD1 or TRBD2 (5 bases each). The length of the CDR3 is 16 residues. V gave up 4 bases and J gave up 0 bases, with 16 bases separating them. Germline V gene lookup returns CDR1 SEHNR and CDR2 FQNEAQ (reference sequence). The CDR3 sequence: CASSSTSGQHSYEQYF. In DNA form, the CDR3 reads TGTGCCAGCAGCTCCACCTCGGGGCAGCACTCCTACGAGCAGTACTTC.

The chain uses TRBV2 and TRBJ1-1; 9 bases match TRBD1. V shed 9 bases, J shed 2 bases, and the junction held 7 bases outside the gene matches. The CDR3 extends over 14 amino acids. Per the germline V gene, CDR1 is SNHLY and CDR2 is FYNNEI. The CDR3: CASPGQGSNTEAFF. Here the CDR3 DNA reads TGTGCCAGTCCGGGACAGGGATCTAACACTGAAGCTTTCTTT.

This clone was picked up one time. The rearrangement uses TRBV11-2 and TRBJ2-7; no reliable D call. The CDR3 has 14 residues. The V end lost 5 bases, the J end lost 4 bases, and 15 bases lay between the germline ends. Germline-derived CDR1 and CDR2 are SGHAT and FQNNGV. CDR3 protein: CASSPPGSQYEQYF. The CDR3 DNA reads as TGTGCCAGCAGCCCCCCCGGGTCTCAATACGAGCAGTACTTC.

This chain links TRBV29-1 with TRBJ2-3; TRBD2 matches 11 bases. The CDR3 runs to 14 residues. The V and J ends lost 5 bases and 6 bases, in that order; junction bases with no gene match: 7. Germline-derived CDR1 and CDR2 are SQVTM and ANQGSEA. DNA of the CDR3: TGCAGCGTTCTACTAGCGGGAGTACCGGATACGCAGTATTTT. This translates into CSVLLAGVPDTQYF.

The CDR3: CASSQELSSYEQYF. The DNA for the CDR3 is TGTGCCAGCAGCCAAGAACTCAGCTCCTACGAGCAGTACTTC. V and J are TRBV4-2 and TRBJ2-7; no definite D call. V lost 0 bases, J lost 0 bases, and 6 bases lay in between. Per germline, CDR1 LGHNA and CDR2 YNFKEQ. CDR3 size: 14 residues.

The chain recombines TRBV5-1 with TRBJ2-3; D tentatively fits TRBD1 or TRBD2 (5 bases each). The CDR3 sequence is 18 residues long. Per the germline V gene, CDR1 is SGHRS and CDR2 is YFSETQ. Trimming removed 4 bases from V and 2 bases from J, with 23 bases in between. This CDR3 is CASSADGPGRAFTDTQYF. The CDR3 region has the DNA TGCGCCAGCAGCGCAGATGGCCCGGGGCGAGCGTTCACAGATACGCAGTATTTT.

The gene calls are TRBV27 and TRBJ1-1; D call uncertain. Trimming took off 8 bases at V and 4 bases at J, with 17 bases between the two ends. This CDR3 is 14 amino acids long. Germline loops: CDR1 MNHEY, CDR2 SMNVEV (reference sequence). CDR3 bases: TGTGCCAGCTCCCTTTGGGGTAAAGGCACTGAAGCTTTCTTT. As protein: CASSLWGKGTEAFF.